A selection of T cell receptor beta chains follows, all from one sample in a study of shared clonotypes between healthy human individuals. Profiling relied on immunoSEQ multiplex PCR, and the TCRdb table lists in-frame clones only, not all of them. Counted here are about 590,000 clones, around 95% occurring once; the ten biggest clones make up 0.1% to 0.11%. The sample consisted of naive CD8+ T cells sorted from blood. The receptors were sampled from a woman aged 25 to 39 in good health. Each CDR3 is given with its conserved first and last residue. A D gene is named only where the DNA matches it firmly. Size is omitted from some rows. Given values are once, few, many or a class for expanded clones.

size: -
D: -
V: TRBV13
length: 13
J: TRBJ2-7
CDR3: CASSPKTDYEQYF
DNA: TGTGCCAGCAGCCCAAAGACGGACTACGAGCAGTACTTC

size: -
D: TRBD2
V: TRBV19
length: 13
J: TRBJ2-1
CDR3: CASSLWTSDEQFF
DNA: TGTGCCAGTAGTCTCTGGACTAGCGATGAGCAGTTCTTC

size: -
D: -
V: TRBV28
length: 15
J: TRBJ1-1
CDR3: CASSLGPGLNTEAFF
DNA: TGTGCCAGCAGTTTGGGCCCAGGGTTGAACACTGAAGCTTTCTTT

size: once
D: TRBD1
V: TRBV9
length: 17
J: TRBJ1-4
CDR3: CASSGRQGGLGNEKLFF
DNA: TGTGCCAGCAGCGGGCGACAGGGGGGTTTGGGTAATGAAAAACTGTTTTTT

size: -
D: -
V: TRBV7-9
length: 16
J: TRBJ2-3
CDR3: CASSPPDRPGTDTQYF
DNA: TGTGCCAGCAGCCCACCCGACAGACCCGGCACAGATACGCAGTATTTT

size: -
D: -
V: TRBV27
length: 14
J: TRBJ2-1
CDR3: CASTSGHGYNEQFF
DNA: TGTGCCAGCACTTCGGGACACGGTTACAATGAGCAGTTCTTC

size: -
D: TRBD1
V: TRBV5-8
length: 14
J: TRBJ2-7
CDR3: CASSGDRGFYEQYF
DNA: TGTGCCAGCAGCGGGGACAGGGGTTTCTACGAGCAGTACTTC

size: -
D: -
V: TRBV6-6
length: 13
J: TRBJ2-7
CDR3: CAVRVGSLGEQYF
DNA: TGTGCCGTACGTGTGGGGAGTCTGGGTGAGCAGTACTTC

size: -
D: TRBD2
V: TRBV2
length: 14
J: TRBJ2-5
CDR3: CASGTSGSQETQYF
DNA: TGTGCCAGCGGGACTAGCGGGAGCCAAGAGACCCAGTACTTC

size: once
D: -
V: TRBV7-9
length: 15
J: TRBJ1-2
CDR3: CASSLGPGTNYGYTF
DNA: TGTGCCAGCAGCTTGGGCCCAGGGACTAACTATGGCTACACCTTC

size: -
D: TRBD1
V: TRBV19
length: 15
J: TRBJ2-1
CDR3: CASSIVETGDNEQFF
DNA: TGTGCCAGTAGTATAGTAGAGACAGGGGACAATGAGCAGTTCTTC

size: once
D: -
V: TRBV6-1
length: 16
J: TRBJ2-3
CDR3: CASSERPGSMADTQYF
DNA: TGTGCCAGCAGTGAAAGGCCTGGGTCCATGGCAGATACGCAGTATTTT

size: -
D: -
V: TRBV14
length: 15
J: TRBJ2-2
CDR3: CASSQFRGETGELFF
DNA: TGTGCCAGCAGCCAATTCAGGGGAGAGACCGGGGAGCTGTTTTTT

size: -
D: TRBD1
V: TRBV28
length: 15
J: TRBJ2-6
CDR3: CASSPQGAGANVLTF
DNA: TGTGCCAGCAGTCCACAGGGGGCTGGGGCCAACGTCCTGACTTTC

size: -
D: -
V: TRBV19
length: 18
J: TRBJ1-2
CDR3: CASRIPTGDPRDEYGYTF
DNA: TGTGCCAGTAGGATTCCGACAGGAGATCCCCGAGACGAATATGGCTACACCTTC

size: -
D: TRBD2
V: TRBV30
length: 13
J: TRBJ2-5
CDR3: CAWSASGTETQYF
DNA: TGTGCCTGGAGCGCTAGCGGGACAGAGACCCAGTACTTC

size: -
D: TRBD1
V: TRBV9
length: 16
J: TRBJ2-5
CDR3: CASSAFWTGEQETQYF
DNA: TGTGCCAGCAGCGCCTTTTGGACAGGGGAACAAGAGACCCAGTACTTC

size: -
D: -
V: TRBV27
length: 14
J: TRBJ2-1
CDR3: CASSLRAANNEQFF
DNA: TGTGCCAGCAGTTTAAGGGCAGCGAACAATGAGCAGTTCTTC

size: -
D: -
V: TRBV19
length: 13
J: TRBJ2-7
CDR3: CASSMRRALEQYF
DNA: TGTGCCAGTAGTATGCGTCGCGCGCTCGAGCAGTACTTC

size: -
D: TRBD2
V: TRBV19
length: 17
J: TRBJ2-1
CDR3: CASSTPPEREGYNEQFF
DNA: TGTGCCAGTAGTACCCCTCCTGAGCGGGAGGGTTACAATGAGCAGTTCTTC

size: -
D: TRBD1
V: TRBV5-1
length: 13
J: TRBJ1-2
CDR3: CASIGDSSYGYTF
DNA: TGCGCCAGCATCGGGGACAGCTCCTATGGCTACACCTTC

size: -
D: TRBD1
V: TRBV9
length: 17
J: TRBJ1-1
CDR3: CASSVEAGGFLRTEAFF
DNA: TGTGCCAGCAGCGTAGAGGCAGGGGGGTTTTTACGGACTGAAGCTTTCTTT

size: -
D: -
V: TRBV5-8
length: 15
J: TRBJ1-2
CDR3: CASSLEAVTNYGYTF
DNA: TGTGCCAGCAGCTTGGAGGCGGTAACTAACTATGGCTACACCTTC

size: -
D: TRBD1
V: TRBV5-1
length: 16
J: TRBJ1-1
CDR3: CASSPGGQGINTEAFF
DNA: TGCGCCAGCAGCCCGGGGGGACAGGGGATCAACACTGAAGCTTTCTTT

size: -
D: -
V: TRBV28
length: 10
J: TRBJ2-7
CDR3: CASSFNEQYF
DNA: TGTGCCAGCAGTTTTAACGAGCAGTACTTC

size: once
D: -
V: TRBV15
length: 14
J: TRBJ2-3
CDR3: CATSRVGSTDTQYF
DNA: TGTGCCACCAGCAGGGTCGGGAGCACAGATACGCAGTATTTT

size: -
D: TRBD2
V: TRBV9
length: 16
J: TRBJ2-2
CDR3: CASSGELAGVTGELFF
DNA: TGTGCCAGCAGCGGTGAACTAGCGGGAGTCACCGGGGAGCTGTTTTTT

size: -
D: -
V: TRBV2
length: 13
J: TRBJ1-1
CDR3: CASSAGWNTEAFF
DNA: TGTGCCAGCAGCGCAGGGTGGAACACTGAAGCTTTCTTT

size: once
D: -
V: TRBV28
length: 16
J: TRBJ2-7
CDR3: CASSLLSGLATYEQYF
DNA: TGTGCCAGCAGTTTATTATCAGGGCTAGCTACCTACGAGCAGTACTTC

size: once
D: -
V: TRBV19
length: 16
J: TRBJ1-5
CDR3: CASSIRRREGLEPQHF
DNA: TGTGCCAGTAGTATACGGCGTCGGGAAGGGCTAGAGCCCCAGCATTTT

size: -
D: -
V: TRBV20-1
length: 11
J: TRBJ2-1
CDR3: CSATGENEQFF
DNA: TGCAGTGCTACAGGGGAGAACGAGCAGTTCTTC

size: -
D: -
V: TRBV6-1
length: 16
J: TRBJ1-5
CDR3: CASSEGGLRSNQPQHF
DNA: TGTGCCAGCAGTGAAGGGGGACTGCGAAGCAATCAGCCCCAGCATTTT

size: -
D: TRBD1
V: TRBV9
length: 13
J: TRBJ2-7
CDR3: CASSADRSYEQYF
DNA: TGTGCCAGCAGCGCGGACAGGTCCTACGAGCAGTACTTC

size: -
D: -
V: TRBV6-5
length: 15
J: TRBJ2-5
CDR3: CASRKLTSFSETQYF
DNA: TGTGCCAGCAGAAAACTTACGTCCTTTTCGGAGACCCAGTACTTC

size: -
D: -
V: TRBV27
length: 14
J: TRBJ2-7
CDR3: CASRLTAFGYEQYF
DNA: TGTGCCAGCAGACTGACAGCTTTTGGCTACGAGCAGTACTTC

size: -
D: -
V: TRBV27
length: 13
J: TRBJ2-7
CDR3: CASSFVGSYEQYF
DNA: TGTGCCAGCAGTTTTGTCGGCTCCTACGAGCAGTACTTC

size: -
D: -
V: TRBV27
length: 14
J: TRBJ1-1
CDR3: CASSWGGANTEAFF
DNA: TGTGCCAGCAGTTGGGGGGGGGCTAACACTGAAGCTTTCTTT

size: -
D: -
V: TRBV6-5
length: 16
J: TRBJ2-7
CDR3: CASSYSGGTLPYEQYF
DNA: TGTGCCAGCAGTTACTCTGGGGGAACCCTCCCCTACGAGCAGTACTTC

size: -
D: TRBD1
V: TRBV9
length: 16
J: TRBJ2-1
CDR3: CASSAQDRGSYNEQFF
DNA: TGTGCCAGCAGCGCACAGGACAGGGGGTCCTACAATGAGCAGTTCTTC

size: -
D: -
V: TRBV10-2
length: 12
J: TRBJ2-7
CDR3: CASRIGANEQYF
DNA: TGCGCCAGCCGGATAGGGGCCAACGAGCAGTACTTC

size: -
D: -
V: TRBV6-6
length: 15
J: TRBJ1-3
CDR3: CASSYGPGSGNTIYF
DNA: TGTGCCAGCAGTTACGGACCAGGGTCTGGAAACACCATATATTTT

size: -
D: -
V: TRBV27
length: 13
J: TRBJ2-7
CDR3: CASSTNRVYEQYF
DNA: TGTGCCAGCAGTACTAACAGGGTTTACGAGCAGTACTTC

size: -
D: TRBD2
V: TRBV4-1
length: 17
J: TRBJ2-1
CDR3: CASSQDQLAGSYNEQFF
DNA: TGCGCCAGCAGCCAAGATCAACTAGCGGGATCCTACAATGAGCAGTTCTTC

size: -
D: -
V: TRBV11-2
length: 15
J: TRBJ1-1
CDR3: CASSFSRDGNTEAFF
DNA: TGTGCCAGCAGCTTTTCCAGGGATGGGAACACTGAAGCTTTCTTT

size: -
D: TRBD1
V: TRBV19
length: 15
J: TRBJ2-7
CDR3: CASSRQGSKPYEQYF
DNA: TGTGCCAGTAGTAGACAGGGTTCTAAGCCCTACGAGCAGTACTTC

size: few
D: TRBD2
V: TRBV13
length: 18
J: TRBJ2-1
CDR3: CASSQDSSSGSFYNEQFF
DNA: TGTGCCAGCAGCCAAGATTCCTCGAGCGGGAGTTTTTACAATGAGCAGTTCTTC

size: -
D: -
V: TRBV28
length: 12
J: TRBJ2-2
CDR3: CASSWGTGELFF
DNA: TGTGCCAGCAGTTGGGGTACCGGGGAGCTGTTTTTT

size: -
D: -
V: TRBV6-1
length: 18
J: TRBJ2-2
CDR3: CASSEPIVTDLGTGELFF
DNA: TGTGCCAGCAGTGAACCGATAGTGACAGATTTGGGCACCGGGGAGCTGTTTTTT

size: -
D: -
V: TRBV7-9
length: 13
J: TRBJ2-3
CDR3: CASSSPDRISQYF
DNA: TGTGCCAGCAGCTCGCCGGACAGAATCTCCCAGTATTTT

size: -
D: TRBD1
V: TRBV9
length: 14
J: TRBJ2-7
CDR3: CASSVGTATYEQYF
DNA: TGTGCCAGCAGCGTCGGGACAGCTACCTACGAGCAGTACTTC

size: -
D: -
V: TRBV7-8
length: 17
J: TRBJ2-1
CDR3: CASSLAWLARAYNEQFF
DNA: TGTGCCAGCAGCTTAGCGTGGCTAGCGAGAGCGTACAATGAGCAGTTCTTC

size: -
D: TRBD1
V: TRBV6-6
length: 15
J: TRBJ1-5
CDR3: CASSLSGTGRQPQHF
DNA: TGTGCCAGCAGTTTATCCGGGACAGGGCGTCAGCCCCAGCATTTT

size: -
D: -
V: TRBV7-9
length: 16
J: TRBJ1-3
CDR3: CASSTTTGYSGNTIYF
DNA: TGTGCCAGCAGCACTACGACAGGCTACTCTGGAAACACCATATATTTT

size: -
D: -
V: TRBV7-9
length: 13
J: TRBJ2-7
CDR3: CASRRDGFYEQYF
DNA: TGTGCCAGCAGACGGGACGGTTTCTACGAGCAGTACTTC